What follows describes a single T cell receptor (beta chain). Its matching antigen is unknown. The data derive from a study of cytomegalovirus exposure and HLA in healthy donors. Study-level results: Presence/absence analyses assumed roughly uniform sequencing depth across donors, which may not hold.

The germline V gene encodes CDR1 ENHRY and CDR2 SYGVKD. The CDR3 is 14 amino acids. V trimming: 6 bases; J trimming: 6 bases; junction bases outside the gene matches: 6. Both 60 Vbeta primers and 13 Jbeta primers went into the PCR. Here immunoSEQ multiplex PCR was the method, and the copy in TCRdb shows in-frame clones only, minus some. The table has 120,000 to 150,000 clones, just under 75% seen once. J is TRBJ2-1 and V is TRBV10-3; 9 positions agree with TRBD2. The sequencing sample was made of PBMCs. The origin of this receptor is a young woman in good health and CMV-seronegative. The CDR3 nucleotides are TGTGCCATCAGCGAGGGGCGGGGGGGCAATGAGCAGTTCTTC. This translates into CAISEGRGGNEQFF.